Here is one T cell receptor (beta chain) with its context. Its antigen is undetermined. Germline V gives CDR1 MNHEY, CDR2 SMNVEV (reference sequence). J lost 7 bases, V lost 5 bases, and 7 bases had no gene match. The CDR3 sequence is 14 residues long. This table comes from immunoSEQ multiplex PCR, and its TCRdb copy is limited to in-frame clones, with some not included. The table shows roughly 150,000 clones, with roughly nine tenths occurring only once. The data derive from a study of T cell responses to AZD1222 COVID-19 vaccine. Study conclusions and caveats: A mostly white British donor set with more females was recruited, and clonal diversity was possibly underestimated. After two AZD1222 doses, spike-specific TCR breadth and depth rose versus day 0. Recipients of AZD1222 seropositive at baseline numbered only six or seven. Variant regions that are unmutated are reportedly the target of nearly half of spike-specific TCRs.

V gene TRBV27 combines with J gene TRBJ1-3, with 8 bases that match TRBD1. Sequencing used peripheral blood, obtained after recovery from COVID-19. The receptor was derived from an adult who had recovered from COVID-19. The CDR3, as DNA: TGTGCCAGCAGTCCTCGGACAGGGCGGAACACCATATATTTT. Translating gives CASSPRTGRNTIYF.